The TCR beta chain under discussion was sequenced for a study of graft-versus-host responses after intestinal transplantation. Comments on this clone: The target antigen is unknown.

Assay used: immunoSEQ multiplex PCR; TCRdb lists only in-frame clones, some missing. There are more than 100,000 clones in the sample; 85% to 95% occur only once, and 3.3% lies in the top ten. V lost 5 bases and J 6 bases, leaving 11 bases between the germline ends. Germline V gene sequence: CDR1 SGHVS, CDR2 FNYEAQ. The CDR3 covers 13 residues. The rearrangement links TRBV7-6 to TRBJ2-1; TRBD1 is a possible D gene (6 bases). The sequence derives from a human donor who received an intestinal transplant. This sample comprised unstimulated CD8+ T cells sorted from spleen or lymph node cells, obtained before intestinal transplant. The DNA for the CDR3 is TGTGCCAGCAGCACGTACAGGGTCAATGAGCAGTTCTTC. It encodes CASSTYRVNEQFF.